The 18 T cell receptor beta chains reported below all come from one sample, sequenced in a study of blood T cell repertoires in COVID-19. The protocol was immunoSEQ multiplex PCR, while the TCRdb copy is restricted to in-frame clones and leaves out a portion. The repertoire holds 120,000 or so clones, with roughly four fifths as singletons. Sequencing input: peripheral blood. These receptors all stem from a woman between 45 and 60 years old with acute or convalescent COVID-19.

The rearrangement links TRBV5-1 to TRBJ1-6; 8 nucleotides line up with TRBD1. Germline CDR1 SGHRS, CDR2 YFSETQ. With 0 bases clipped from V and 10 bases from J, the junction kept 3 bases outside the gene matches. This CDR3 has 14 amino acids. The CDR3: CASSLGTGNSPLHF. The DNA for the CDR3 is TGCGCCAGCAGCTTGGGGACAGGGAACTCACCCCTCCACTTT.

V is TRBV5-5 and J is TRBJ1-1; maybe TRBD1 (6 bases). Per the germline V gene, CDR1 is SGHKS and CDR2 is YYEKEE (reference sequence). CDR3 length: 14 amino acids. With 0 bases removed from V and 6 bases from J, the gap between germline ends came to 12 bases. CDR3: CASSLGDTLAEAFF. The DNA for the CDR3 is TGTGCCAGCAGCTTGGGGGACACTCTTGCTGAAGCTTTCTTT.

As concerns this clone: The junction shows a germline mismatch at one end, possibly a read error. The V gene is TRBV6-5, the J gene TRBJ1-1; the D is unclear. The CDR3 contains 15 residues. Germline-derived CDR1 and CDR2 are MNHEY and SVGAGI. CDR3 loop: CATTLLGRVKTEAFF. The CDR3 DNA sequence: TGTGCCACCACCCTCTTAGGGAGGGTGAAAACTGAAGCTTTCTTT.

The rearrangement joins TRBV10-3 to TRBJ1-5, with D possibly TRBD1 on 6 matching bases. The CDR3 extends over 14 amino acids. Deletions cut 6 bases from V and 0 bases from J, with 9 bases between. Per germline, CDR1 ENHRY and CDR2 SYGVKD. For the CDR3, the DNA is TGTGCCATCAGGGACAGAGATAGCAATCAGCCCCAGCATTTT. Protein product: CAIRDRDSNQPQHF.

CDR3 in amino acids: CASSRGLNTEAFF. The CDR3 nucleotides are TGTGCCAGCAGCCGGGGATTGAACACTGAAGCTTTCTTT. This chain links TRBV2 with TRBJ1-1; D is unclear. This CDR3 is 13 amino acids long. V lost 6 bases to trimming and J lost 0 bases, with 8 bases between them. Germline CDR1 SNHLY, CDR2 FYNNEI. The full variable domain, completed using reference TRBV2 and TRBJ1-1, is EPEVTQTPSHQVTQMGQEVILRCVPISNHLYFYWYRQILGQKVEFLVSFYNNEISEKSEIFDDQFSVERPDGSNFTLKIRSTKLEDSAMYFCASSRGLNTEAFFGQGTRLTVV.

The CDR3 is CASSLSMRGRSYGYTF. The CDR3 nucleotides are TGTGCCAGCAGTTTATCGATGAGGGGGCGATCGTATGGCTACACCTTC. The chain recombines TRBV27 with TRBJ1-2; 7 bases are shared with TRBD1. V was pared by 0 bases and J by 5 bases, with 9 bases of the junction left unmatched. The CDR3 is 16 amino acids. The V gene's germline CDR1 is MNHEY and CDR2 SMNVEV (reference sequence).

This clone was seen a handful of times. The rearrangement links TRBV5-1 to TRBJ1-1; D uncertain. V was pared by 0 bases and J by 2 bases, with 5 bases between. This CDR3 has 13 residues. Germline CDR1 reads SGHRS; CDR2 reads YFSETQ. The CDR3 DNA sequence: TGCGCCAGCAGCTTGGGGAGTAACACTGAAGCTTTCTTT. This codes for CASSLGSNTEAFF.

The chain is built from TRBV7-3 and TRBJ1-6; D is ambiguous. Germline V gene lookup returns CDR1 SGHTA and CDR2 FQGTGA. Trimming removed 4 bases at V and 8 bases at J, with 9 bases between. The CDR3 spans 13 residues. The CDR3 spells CASSYYRYSPLHF. For the CDR3, the DNA is TGTGCCAGCAGCTATTACAGATATTCACCCCTCCACTTT.

The chain has TRBV19 and TRBJ2-3, with 8 bases lining up with TRBD1. This CDR3 spans 15 amino acids. Losses at the gene ends were 7 bases for V and 1 base for J; bases not matched to a gene: 7. Germline CDR1 LNHDA, CDR2 SQIVND (reference sequence). The CDR3 reads CASMPTGVGTDTQYF. CDR3 coding DNA: TGTGCCAGTATGCCGACAGGGGTGGGCACAGATACGCAGTATTTT.

This sequence joins TRBV19 and TRBJ1-2; 8 nucleotides match TRBD1. The germline V gene has CDR1 LNHDA and CDR2 SQIVND (reference sequence). Trimming removed 9 bases from V and 5 bases from J; junction bases left unmatched: 11. There are 14 residues in the CDR3. The CDR3 sequence: CASKPGGADYGYTF. The CDR3 DNA follows: TGTGCCAGCAAACCAGGGGGCGCGGATTATGGCTACACCTTC. Full variable domain (missing parts from reference TRBV19 and TRBJ1-2): DGGITQSPKYLFRKEGQNVTLSCEQNLNHDAMYWYRQDPGQGLRLIYYSQIVNDFQKGDIAEGYSVSREKKESFPLTVTSAQKNPTAFYLCASKPGGADYGYTFGSGTRLTVV.

The chain uses TRBV2 and TRBJ1-4, with D possibly TRBD1 on 5 matching bases. The length of the CDR3 is 14 residues. V lost 7 bases to trimming and J lost 8 bases, with 17 bases between them. Germline-derived CDR1 and CDR2 are SNHLY and FYNNEI. The chain's CDR3 is CASTDQGKGEKLFF. The CDR3 DNA follows: TGTGCCAGCACCGACCAGGGAAAGGGGGAAAAACTGTTTTTT.

CDR3 in DNA: TGTGCCAGCAGTTTGGGAGGAGGATTTGATAACTATGGCTACACCTTC. Translation gives CASSLGGGFDNYGYTF. The chain uses TRBV27 and TRBJ1-2; D not resolved. The CDR3 consists of 16 residues. Per the germline V gene, CDR1 is MNHEY and CDR2 is SMNVEV (reference sequence). V was pared by 3 bases and J by 1 base, with 15 bases between.

J is TRBJ1-1 and V is TRBV7-8, with a weak D call TRBD1 (6 bases). V was clipped by 1 base and J by 5 bases, with 8 bases between them. The CDR3 sequence is 13 residues long. Germline CDR1 SGHVS, CDR2 FQNEAQ. The CDR3 coding sequence is TGTGCCAGCAGCTTAGTACAGGGTACTGAAGCTTTCTTT. This sequence encodes CASSLVQGTEAFF. Full variable domain (outside the CDR3, taken from reference TRBV7-8 and TRBJ1-1): GAGVSQSPRYKVAKRGQDVALRCDPISGHVSLFWYQQALGQGPEFLTYFQNEAQLDKSGLPSDRFFAERPEGSVSTLKIQRTQQEDSAVYLCASSLVQGTEAFFGQGTRLTVV.

V is TRBV24-1 and J is TRBJ1-1; 7 bases align to TRBD1. Germline CDR1 reads KGHDR; CDR2 reads SFDVKD. The trim removed 4 bases at V and 12 bases at J, leaving 10 bases unmatched. The CDR3 has 13 amino acids. The CDR3 coding sequence is TGTGCCACCAGTGACCGCGAAGGGGGCAGAACTTTCTTT. This codes for CATSDREGGRTFF.

This clone showed up just a few times. CDR3: CASSATQGADEKLFF. Written as DNA, the CDR3 is TGTGCCAGCTCAGCAACTCAGGGGGCGGATGAAAAACTGTTTTTT. This chain connects TRBV18 to TRBJ1-4; 8 bases align to TRBD1. The trim removed 5 bases at V and 6 bases at J, leaving 8 bases unmatched. This CDR3 comprises 15 residues. CDR1 is KGHSH and CDR2 is LQKENI in the germline V gene.

This sequence joins TRBV5-8 and TRBJ2-1; 7 nucleotides line up with TRBD1. Germline trimming cut 4 bases from V and 4 bases from J; bases unmatched to any gene: 5. This CDR3 comprises 14 residues. Germline CDR1 reads SGHTS; CDR2 reads YDEGEE. The CDR3: CASSLGTVYNEQFF. The CDR3 DNA reads as TGTGCCAGCAGCCTCGGGACAGTATACAATGAGCAGTTCTTC.

V is TRBV6-5 and J is TRBJ2-1, with 7 bases identical to TRBD1. V lost 4 bases to trimming and J lost 5 bases; unmatched junction nucleotides: 11. Germline V gene data show CDR1 as MNHEY and CDR2 as SVGAGI. The CDR3 sequence is 16 residues long. In nucleotides, the CDR3 is TGTGCCAGCAGTTCCCGGACTTTGACAGGGAACAATGAGCAGTTCTTC. Translating it yields CASSSRTLTGNNEQFF.

This chain connects TRBV5-6 to TRBJ2-3; TRBD2 might be the D (5 bases). CDR3 size: 14 residues. Trimming stripped 2 bases from V and 2 bases from J, with 9 bases between. The germline V gene has CDR1 SGHDT and CDR2 YYEEEE. The CDR3 DNA follows: TGTGCCAGCAGCTTCGGAGGCTCCACAGATACGCAGTATTTT. Translated, it gives CASSFGGSTDTQYF.